This record looks at one TCR beta chain sequence and its context. The CDR3 length is 13 residues. With 8 bases clipped from V and 6 bases from J, the junction kept 8 bases outside the gene matches. Germline lookup yields CDR1 LNHNV and CDR2 YYDKDF (reference sequence). The record originates from a study of long-term antiretroviral therapy in people with HIV. At survey level, the immunoSEQ assay was run in its v3.0 version. The table came from immunoSEQ multiplex PCR; TCRdb's copy has only in-frame clones and leaves some out. Of 28,000 or so clones in the sample, 85% to 90% were seen once. The sequencing used unsorted PBMCs, collected 0.5 years after starting antiretroviral therapy. The V gene is TRBV15, the J gene TRBJ2-7; 9 bases are shared with TRBD1. This receptor was obtained from a woman aged 18-29 years with HIV. The CDR3 sequence: CATQGTGTFEQYF. The CDR3, as DNA: TGTGCCACCCAGGGGACAGGGACGTTCGAGCAGTACTTC.